This TCR beta chain emerged from a study of shared clonotypes between healthy human individuals. Whole-study context: There were three CD4 naive, three CD4 memory, two CD8 naive and one CD8 memory plates per donor. Findings of the study overall: A handful of donors showed sharing of around 5.3% of naive CD4 clonotypes.

This CDR3 has 12 residues. The V end was cut by 5 bases, the J end by 3 bases, with 7 bases between. Germline-derived CDR1 and CDR2 are MNHEY and SVGAGI. The assay was immunoSEQ multiplex PCR, and TCRdb's table has in-frame clones only and misses some. The repertoire includes some 2,500,000 clones, under 95% of them detected once, and more than 0.35% sits in the top ten. A word on this clone: As yet, its antigen is unknown. This sample includes further DNA sequences coding for the same CDR3.

This rearrangement joins TRBV6-5 to TRBJ1-1; D is unclear. The sequencing sample was made of naive CD4+ T cells from PBMCs. The subset was: CD45RA+ positively selected. The origin of this receptor is a man in his late teens or twenties in good health. Some clones in this sample may be carry-over from other donors' samples. The CDR3 loop reads CASSRRDTEAFF. The CDR3 region has the DNA TGTGCCAGCAGTCGCCGGGACACTGAAGCTTTCTTT.